These 3 T cell receptor beta chains originate from one sample sequenced in a study of blood T cell repertoires in COVID-19. Generated by immunoSEQ multiplex PCR, the TCRdb table keeps only in-frame clones and is missing some. The sample carries 120,000 to 150,000 clones, under 85% recorded once. The material sequenced was peripheral blood. The source of these receptors is a woman of 80 years or more in a cohort sampled during active or convalescent COVID-19.

The chain combines TRBV19 with TRBJ1-5; no definite D call. Germline V gene data show CDR1 as LNHDA and CDR2 as SQIVND (reference sequence). The CDR3 has 12 amino acids. With 4 bases removed from V and 7 bases from J, the gap between germline ends came to 8 bases. The CDR3 bases are TGTGCCAGTAGTAGAAACAAACAGCCCCAGCATTTT. It encodes CASSRNKQPQHF.

This clone was observed once. This chain connects TRBV15 to TRBJ1-6; no reliable D call. Germline loops: CDR1 LNHNV, CDR2 YYDKDF (reference sequence). This CDR3 contains 15 residues. Trimming pared 1 base from V and 5 bases from J, leaving 9 bases between. The CDR3 DNA sequence: TGTGCCACCAGCAGAGTATCAGTTAATAATTCACCCCTCCACTTT. Its protein is CATSRVSVNNSPLHF.

V is TRBV3-1 (or the pseudogene TRBV3-2) and J is TRBJ2-1; D uncertain. Between the trimmed V and J ends, which lost 1 base and 6 bases, there was a span of 13 bases. The CDR3 is made up of 15 amino acids. Germline assignment: CDR1 LGHDT and CDR2 YNNKEL (reference sequence). CDR3 nucleotide sequence: TGTGCCAGCAGCCAAGCAGTCAGGTCCCTCAATGAGCAGTTCTTC. The encoded protein is CASSQAVRSLNEQFF.